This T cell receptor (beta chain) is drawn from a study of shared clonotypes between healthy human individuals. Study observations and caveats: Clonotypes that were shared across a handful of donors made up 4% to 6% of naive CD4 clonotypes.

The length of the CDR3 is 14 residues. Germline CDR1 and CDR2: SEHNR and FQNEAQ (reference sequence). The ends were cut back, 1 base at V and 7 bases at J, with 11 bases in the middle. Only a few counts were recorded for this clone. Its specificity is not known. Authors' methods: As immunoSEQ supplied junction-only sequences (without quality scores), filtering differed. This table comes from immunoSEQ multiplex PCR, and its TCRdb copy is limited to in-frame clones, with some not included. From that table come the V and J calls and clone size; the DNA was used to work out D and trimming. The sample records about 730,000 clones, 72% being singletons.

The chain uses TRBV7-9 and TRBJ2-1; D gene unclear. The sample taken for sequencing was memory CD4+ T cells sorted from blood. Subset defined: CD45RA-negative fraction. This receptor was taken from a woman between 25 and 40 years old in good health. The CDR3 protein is CASSLGVRVNEQFF. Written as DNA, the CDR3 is TGTGCCAGCAGCTTAGGTGTCCGGGTAAATGAGCAGTTCTTC.